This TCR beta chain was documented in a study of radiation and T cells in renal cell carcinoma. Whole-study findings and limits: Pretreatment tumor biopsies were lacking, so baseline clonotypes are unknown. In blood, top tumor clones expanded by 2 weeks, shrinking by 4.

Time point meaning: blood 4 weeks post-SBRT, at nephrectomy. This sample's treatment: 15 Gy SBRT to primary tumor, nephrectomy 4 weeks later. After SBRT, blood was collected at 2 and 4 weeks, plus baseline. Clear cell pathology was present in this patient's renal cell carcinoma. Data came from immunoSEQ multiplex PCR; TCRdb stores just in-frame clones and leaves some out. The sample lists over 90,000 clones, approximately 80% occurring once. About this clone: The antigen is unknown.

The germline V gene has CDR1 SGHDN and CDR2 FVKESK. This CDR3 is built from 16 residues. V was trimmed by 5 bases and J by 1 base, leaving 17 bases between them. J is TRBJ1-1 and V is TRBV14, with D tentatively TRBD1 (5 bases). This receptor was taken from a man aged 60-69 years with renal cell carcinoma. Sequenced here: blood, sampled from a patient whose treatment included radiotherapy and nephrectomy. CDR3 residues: CASSLRGDWRNTEAFF. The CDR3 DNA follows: TGTGCCAGCAGCTTGAGGGGAGACTGGCGGAACACTGAAGCTTTCTTT.